One T cell receptor (beta chain) is described in this entry. What it binds is not known. The sample originates from a study of T cells expressing NK-cell markers. About the study: Sequenced donors, eight in total, included seven who were HCMV-seropositive and one who was seronegative. Study-wide findings and caveats: Leadership of the CD3+CD56-NKG2C+ fraction also belonged to these clonotypes in a handful of donors. HCMV specificity of the expanded NKG2C+ T cell clones stayed unclear.

Beta-chain TCR cDNA was generated via 5'RACE template switching with UMIs. TCRdb re-called the 5' RACE reads and shows each CDR3 protein once, DNA omitted. The sample totals 400,000 to 500,000 distinct CDR3 sequences. Per the germline V gene, CDR1 is KGHSH and CDR2 is LQKENI. The CDR3 is made up of 17 amino acids. The sequencing input was blood T cells: a sorted CD56 or NKG2C T cell subset, CD4+ or CD8+ T cells, or bulk PBMC T cells (not recorded which). This sequence originates from a woman aged 18 to 75 in good health. The chain is built from TRBV18 and TRBJ2-1; TCRdb selects TRBD1, and the lack of DNA leaves this call unchecked. This CDR3 reads CASSPNPTGQGYNEQFF.